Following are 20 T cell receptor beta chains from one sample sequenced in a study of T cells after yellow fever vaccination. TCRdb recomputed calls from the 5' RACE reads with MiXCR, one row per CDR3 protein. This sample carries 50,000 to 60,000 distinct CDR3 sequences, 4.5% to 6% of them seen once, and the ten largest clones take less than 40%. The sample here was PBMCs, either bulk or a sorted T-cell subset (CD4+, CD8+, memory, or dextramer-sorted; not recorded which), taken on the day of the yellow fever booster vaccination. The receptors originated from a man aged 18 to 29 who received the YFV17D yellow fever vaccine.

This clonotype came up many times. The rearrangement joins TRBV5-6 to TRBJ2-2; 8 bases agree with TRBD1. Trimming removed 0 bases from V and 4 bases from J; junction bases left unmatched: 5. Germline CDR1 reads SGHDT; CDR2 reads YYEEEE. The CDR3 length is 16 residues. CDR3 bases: TGTGCCAGCAGCTTGGATCGGACAGGGATCACCGGGGAGCTGTTTTTT. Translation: CASSLDRTGITGELFF.

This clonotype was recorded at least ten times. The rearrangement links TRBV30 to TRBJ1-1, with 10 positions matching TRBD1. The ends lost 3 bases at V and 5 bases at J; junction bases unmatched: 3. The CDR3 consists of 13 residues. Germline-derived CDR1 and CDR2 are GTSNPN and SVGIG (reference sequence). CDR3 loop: CAWSGDRGTEAFF. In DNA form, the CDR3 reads TGTGCCTGGAGCGGGGACAGGGGAACTGAAGCTTTCTTT. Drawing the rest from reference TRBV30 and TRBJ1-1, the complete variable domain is SQTIHQWPATLVQPVGSPLSLECTVEGTSNPNLYWYRQAAGRGLQLLFYSVGIGQISSEVPQNLSASRPQDRQFILSSKKLLLSDSGFYLCAWSGDRGTEAFFGQGTRLTVV.

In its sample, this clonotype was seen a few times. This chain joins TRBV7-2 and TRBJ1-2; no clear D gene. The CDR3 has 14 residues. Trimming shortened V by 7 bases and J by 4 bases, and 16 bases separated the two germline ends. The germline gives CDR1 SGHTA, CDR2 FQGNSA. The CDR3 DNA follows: TGTGCCAGCACCGTAGACCCGGGGAGCTATGGCTACACCTTC. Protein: CASTVDPGSYGYTF.

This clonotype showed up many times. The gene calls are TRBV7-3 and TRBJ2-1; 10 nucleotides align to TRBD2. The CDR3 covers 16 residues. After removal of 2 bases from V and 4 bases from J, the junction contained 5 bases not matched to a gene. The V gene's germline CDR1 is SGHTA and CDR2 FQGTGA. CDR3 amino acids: CASSLGDSGGYNEQFF. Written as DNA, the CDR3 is TGTGCCAGCAGCTTAGGGGATAGCGGGGGGTACAATGAGCAGTTCTTC.

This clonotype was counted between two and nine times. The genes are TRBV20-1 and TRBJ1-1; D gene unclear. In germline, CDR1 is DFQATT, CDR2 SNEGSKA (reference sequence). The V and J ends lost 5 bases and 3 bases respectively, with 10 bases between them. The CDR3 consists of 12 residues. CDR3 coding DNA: TGCAGTGCTCTGTACGGACACACTGAAGCTTTCTTT. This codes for CSALYGHTEAFF.

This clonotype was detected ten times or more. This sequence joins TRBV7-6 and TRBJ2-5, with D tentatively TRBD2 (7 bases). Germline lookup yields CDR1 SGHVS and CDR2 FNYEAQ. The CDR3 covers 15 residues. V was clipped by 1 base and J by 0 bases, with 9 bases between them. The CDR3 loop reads CASSLGGGDQETQYF. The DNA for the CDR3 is TGTGCCAGCAGCTTAGGGGGGGGCGACCAAGAGACCCAGTACTTC.

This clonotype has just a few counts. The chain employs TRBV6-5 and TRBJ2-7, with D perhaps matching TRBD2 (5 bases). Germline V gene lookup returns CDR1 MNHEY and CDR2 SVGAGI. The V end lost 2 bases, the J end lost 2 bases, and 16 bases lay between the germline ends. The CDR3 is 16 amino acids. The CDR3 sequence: CASSYHLGATTYEQYF. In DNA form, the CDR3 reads TGTGCCAGCAGTTACCACCTGGGAGCGACTACCTACGAGCAGTACTTC.

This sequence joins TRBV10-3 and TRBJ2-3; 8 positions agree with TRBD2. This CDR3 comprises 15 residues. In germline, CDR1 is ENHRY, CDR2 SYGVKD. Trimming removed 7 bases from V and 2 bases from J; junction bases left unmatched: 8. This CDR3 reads CAIKGAGGPTDTQYF. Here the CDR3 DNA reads TGTGCCATCAAAGGGGCGGGGGGCCCCACAGATACGCAGTATTTT.

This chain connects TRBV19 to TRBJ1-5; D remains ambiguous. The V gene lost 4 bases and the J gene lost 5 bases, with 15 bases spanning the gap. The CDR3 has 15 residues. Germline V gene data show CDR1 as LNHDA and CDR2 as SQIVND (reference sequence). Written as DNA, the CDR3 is TGTGCCAGTAGTAGCCGACACCTCCTAGATCAGCCCCAGCATTTT. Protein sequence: CASSSRHLLDQPQHF.

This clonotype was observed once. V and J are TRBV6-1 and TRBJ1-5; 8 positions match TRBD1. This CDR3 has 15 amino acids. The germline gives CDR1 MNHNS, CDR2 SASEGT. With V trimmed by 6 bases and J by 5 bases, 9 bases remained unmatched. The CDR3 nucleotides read TGTGCCAGCAGACTACAGGGGGGTGCTGATCAGCCCCAGCATTTT. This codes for CASRLQGGADQPQHF.

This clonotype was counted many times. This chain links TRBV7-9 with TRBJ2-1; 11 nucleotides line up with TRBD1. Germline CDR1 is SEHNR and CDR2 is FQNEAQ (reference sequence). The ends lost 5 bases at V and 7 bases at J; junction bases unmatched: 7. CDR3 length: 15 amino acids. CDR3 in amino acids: CASSDSRDRGNEQFF. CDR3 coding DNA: TGTGCCAGCAGCGATTCCCGGGACAGGGGGAATGAGCAGTTCTTC.

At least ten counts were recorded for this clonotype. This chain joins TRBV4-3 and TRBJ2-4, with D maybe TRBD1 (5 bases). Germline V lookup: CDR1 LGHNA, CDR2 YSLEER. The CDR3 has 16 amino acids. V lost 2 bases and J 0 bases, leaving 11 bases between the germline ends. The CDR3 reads CASSQQDNLAKNIQYF. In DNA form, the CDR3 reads TGCGCCAGCAGCCAACAGGACAACCTAGCCAAAAACATTCAGTACTTC.

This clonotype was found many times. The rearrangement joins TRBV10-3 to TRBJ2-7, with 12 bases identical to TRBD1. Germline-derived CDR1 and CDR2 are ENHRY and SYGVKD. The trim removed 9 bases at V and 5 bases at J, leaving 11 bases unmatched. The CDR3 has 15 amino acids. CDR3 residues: CAIGSGQGARDEQYV. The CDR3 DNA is TGTGCCATTGGGTCGGGACAGGGGGCACGAGACGAGCAGTACGTC.

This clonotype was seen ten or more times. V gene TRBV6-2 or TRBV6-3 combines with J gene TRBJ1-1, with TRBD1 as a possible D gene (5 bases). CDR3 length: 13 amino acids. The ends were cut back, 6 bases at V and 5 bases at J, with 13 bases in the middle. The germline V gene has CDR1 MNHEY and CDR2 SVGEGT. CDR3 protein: CASRQVRGTEAFF. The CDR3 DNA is TGTGCCAGCAGGCAGGTGAGGGGTACTGAAGCTTTCTTT.

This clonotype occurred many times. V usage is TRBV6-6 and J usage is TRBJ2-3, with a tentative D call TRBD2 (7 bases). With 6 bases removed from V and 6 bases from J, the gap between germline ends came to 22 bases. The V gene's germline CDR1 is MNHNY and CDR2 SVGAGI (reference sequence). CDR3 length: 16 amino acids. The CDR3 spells CASRLFGGAQGDTQYF. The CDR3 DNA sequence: TGTGCCAGCAGATTGTTTGGGGGGGCCCAGGGGGATACGCAGTATTTT.

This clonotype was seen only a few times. CDR3 nucleotide sequence: TGTGCCAGCAGCTCCCTCTATCGGGGCGAGGGAGAGACCCAGTACTTC. It is translated as CASSSLYRGEGETQYF. The chain carries TRBV13 and TRBJ2-5; D might be TRBD1 or TRBD2, each matching 5 bases. The CDR3 is 16 amino acids. V was pared by 4 bases and J by 4 bases, with 19 bases between. Germline CDR1 and CDR2: PRHDT and FYEKMQ (reference sequence).

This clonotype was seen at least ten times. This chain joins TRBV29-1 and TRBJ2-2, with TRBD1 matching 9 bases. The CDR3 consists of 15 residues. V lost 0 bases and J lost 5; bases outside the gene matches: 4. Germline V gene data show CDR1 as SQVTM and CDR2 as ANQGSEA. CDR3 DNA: TGCAGCGTTGAAGATCGAGGGACAGGGACCGGGGAGCTGTTTTTT. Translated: CSVEDRGTGTGELFF.

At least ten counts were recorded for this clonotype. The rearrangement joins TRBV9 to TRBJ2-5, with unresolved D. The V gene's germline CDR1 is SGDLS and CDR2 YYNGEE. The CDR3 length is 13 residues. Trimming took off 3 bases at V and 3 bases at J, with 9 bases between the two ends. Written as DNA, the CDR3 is TGTGCCAGCAGCGAGGTGTTGGAAGAGACCCAGTACTTC. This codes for CASSEVLEETQYF.

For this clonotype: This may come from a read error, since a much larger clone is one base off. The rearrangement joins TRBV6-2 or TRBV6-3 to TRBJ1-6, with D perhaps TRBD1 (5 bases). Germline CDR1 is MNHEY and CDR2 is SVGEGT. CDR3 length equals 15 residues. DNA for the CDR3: TGTGCCAGCAGTTACCGGGGCGCGGGGAATTCACCCCCCCACTTT. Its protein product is CASSYRGAGNSPPHF.

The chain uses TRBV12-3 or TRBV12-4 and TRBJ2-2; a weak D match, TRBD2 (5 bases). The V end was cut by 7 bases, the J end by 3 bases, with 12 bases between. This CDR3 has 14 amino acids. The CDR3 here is CASTPVGDTGELFF. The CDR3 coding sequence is TGTGCCAGCACCCCGGTGGGAGACACCGGGGAGCTGTTTTTT.